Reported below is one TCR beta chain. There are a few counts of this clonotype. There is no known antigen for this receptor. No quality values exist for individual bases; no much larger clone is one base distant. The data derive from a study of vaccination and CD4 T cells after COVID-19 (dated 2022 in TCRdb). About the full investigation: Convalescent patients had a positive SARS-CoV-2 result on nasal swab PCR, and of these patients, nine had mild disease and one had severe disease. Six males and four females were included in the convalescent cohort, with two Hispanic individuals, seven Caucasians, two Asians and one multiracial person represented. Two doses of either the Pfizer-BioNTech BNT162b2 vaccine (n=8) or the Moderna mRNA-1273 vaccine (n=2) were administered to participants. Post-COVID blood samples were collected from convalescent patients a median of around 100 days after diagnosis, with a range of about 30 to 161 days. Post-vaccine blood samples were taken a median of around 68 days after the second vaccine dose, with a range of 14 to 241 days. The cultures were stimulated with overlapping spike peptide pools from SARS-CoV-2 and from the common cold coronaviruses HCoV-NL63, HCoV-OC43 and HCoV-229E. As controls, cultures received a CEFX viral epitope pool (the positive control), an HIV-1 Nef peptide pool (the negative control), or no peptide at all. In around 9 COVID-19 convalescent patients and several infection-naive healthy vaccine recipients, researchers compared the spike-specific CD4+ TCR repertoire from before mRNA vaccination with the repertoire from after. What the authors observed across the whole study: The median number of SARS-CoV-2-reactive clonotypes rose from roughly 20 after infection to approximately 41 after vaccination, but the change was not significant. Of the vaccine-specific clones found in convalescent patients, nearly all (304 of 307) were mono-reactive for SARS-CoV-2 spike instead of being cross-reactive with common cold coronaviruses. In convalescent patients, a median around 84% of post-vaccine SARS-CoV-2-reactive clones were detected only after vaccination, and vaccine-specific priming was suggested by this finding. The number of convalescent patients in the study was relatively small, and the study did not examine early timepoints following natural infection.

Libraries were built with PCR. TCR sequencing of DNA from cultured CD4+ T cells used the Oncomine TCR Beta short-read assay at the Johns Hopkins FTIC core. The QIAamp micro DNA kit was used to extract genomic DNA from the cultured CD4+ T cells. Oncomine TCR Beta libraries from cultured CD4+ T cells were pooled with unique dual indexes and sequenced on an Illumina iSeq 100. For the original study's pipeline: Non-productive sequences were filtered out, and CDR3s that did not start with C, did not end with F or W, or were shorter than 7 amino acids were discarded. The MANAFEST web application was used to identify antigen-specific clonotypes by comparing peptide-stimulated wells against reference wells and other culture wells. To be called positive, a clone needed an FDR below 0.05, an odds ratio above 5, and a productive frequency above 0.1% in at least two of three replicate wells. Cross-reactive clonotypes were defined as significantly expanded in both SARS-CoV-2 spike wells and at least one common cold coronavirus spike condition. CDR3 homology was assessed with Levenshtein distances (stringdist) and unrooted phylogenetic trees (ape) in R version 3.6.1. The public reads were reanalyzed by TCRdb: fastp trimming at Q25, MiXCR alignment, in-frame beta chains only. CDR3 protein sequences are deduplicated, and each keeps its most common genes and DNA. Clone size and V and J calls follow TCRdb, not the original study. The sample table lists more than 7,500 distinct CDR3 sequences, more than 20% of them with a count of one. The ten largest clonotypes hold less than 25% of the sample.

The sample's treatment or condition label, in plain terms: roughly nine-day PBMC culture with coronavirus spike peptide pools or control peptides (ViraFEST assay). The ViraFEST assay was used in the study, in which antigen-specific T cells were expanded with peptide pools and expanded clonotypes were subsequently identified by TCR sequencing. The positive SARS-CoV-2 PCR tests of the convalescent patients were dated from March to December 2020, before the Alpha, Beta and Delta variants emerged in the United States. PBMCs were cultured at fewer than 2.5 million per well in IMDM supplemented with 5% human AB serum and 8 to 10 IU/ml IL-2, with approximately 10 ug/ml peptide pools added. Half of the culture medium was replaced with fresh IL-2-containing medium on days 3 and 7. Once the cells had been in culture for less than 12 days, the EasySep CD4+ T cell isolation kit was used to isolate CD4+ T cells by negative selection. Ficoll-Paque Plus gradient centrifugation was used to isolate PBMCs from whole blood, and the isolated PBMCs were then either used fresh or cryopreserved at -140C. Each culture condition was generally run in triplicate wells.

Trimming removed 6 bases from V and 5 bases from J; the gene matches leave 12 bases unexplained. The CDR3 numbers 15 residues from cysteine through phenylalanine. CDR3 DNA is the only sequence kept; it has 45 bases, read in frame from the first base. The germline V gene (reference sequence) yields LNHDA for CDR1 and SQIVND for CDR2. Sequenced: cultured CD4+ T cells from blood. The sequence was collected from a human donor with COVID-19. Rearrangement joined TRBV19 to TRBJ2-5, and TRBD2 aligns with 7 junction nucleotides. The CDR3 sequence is CASSPAGLVRETQYF. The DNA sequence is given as TGTGCCAGTAGCCCAGCGGGGTTGGTCAGGGAGACCCAGTACTTC. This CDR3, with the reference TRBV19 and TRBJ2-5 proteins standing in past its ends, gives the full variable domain DGGITQSPKYLFRKEGQNVTLSCEQNLNHDAMYWYRQDPGQGLRLIYYSQIVNDFQKGDIAEGYSVSREKKESFPLTVTSAQKNPTAFYLCASSPAGLVRETQYFGPGTRLLVL.